This entry lists 11 T cell receptor beta chains sequenced from one sample in a study of cytomegalovirus exposure and HLA in healthy donors. In the PCR, 60 Vbeta and 13 Jbeta primers were used. The assay was immunoSEQ multiplex PCR, and TCRdb's table has in-frame clones only and misses some. The sample has about 140,000 clones, just under 85% seen once. Specimen: PBMCs. These receptors were obtained from a woman aged 40 to 55 in good health and CMV-seronegative.

J is TRBJ2-2 and V is TRBV9, with TRBD1 identical over 8 bases. J was trimmed by 2 bases and V by 7 bases; bases with no gene match: 10. The CDR3 spans 16 residues. The V gene's germline CDR1 is SGDLS and CDR2 YYNGEE. CDR3 sequence: CASGPRGLRNTGELFF. Here the CDR3 DNA reads TGTGCCAGCGGGCCCAGGGGGCTCCGCAACACCGGGGAGCTGTTTTTT.

The gene calls are TRBV5-1 and TRBJ1-1, with a possible D match to TRBD1 (5 bases). Germline CDR1 reads SGHRS; CDR2 reads YFSETQ. The CDR3 contains 13 residues. Trimming removed 5 bases at V and 1 base at J, with 9 bases between. The CDR3 DNA follows: TGCGCCAGCAGTGGGGCAGGGAACACTGAAGCTTTCTTT. This translates into CASSGAGNTEAFF.

The chain links TRBV4-1 to TRBJ1-1, with D unclear. Germline CDR1 is MGHRA and CDR2 is YSYEKL. The CDR3 runs 14 residues. Trimming cost V 3 bases and J 8 bases, with 16 bases left between them. CDR3: CASSQIVAGYEAFF. The CDR3 coding sequence is TGCGCCAGCAGCCAGATAGTTGCGGGATACGAAGCTTTCTTT.

This chain connects TRBV9 to TRBJ2-1; 8 nucleotides match TRBD2. Losses at the gene ends were 5 bases for V and 4 bases for J; bases not matched to a gene: 8. The CDR3 totals 15 residues. CDR1 and CDR2 from the germline V gene are SGDLS and YYNGEE. DNA for the CDR3: TGTGCCAGCAGAGAAACGGGAGGGACTTACAATGAGCAGTTCTTC. This encodes CASRETGGTYNEQFF.

The chain combines TRBV9 with TRBJ2-6; 7 bases agree with TRBD2. CDR1 is SGDLS, CDR2 YYNGEE, per germline. The CDR3 totals 19 residues. After removal of 0 bases from V and 0 bases from J, the junction contained 9 bases not matched to a gene. For the CDR3, the DNA is TGTGCCAGCAGCGTAGCTTGGCTAGCGGAATTCTCTGGGGCCAACGTCCTGACTTTC. Protein product: CASSVAWLAEFSGANVLTF.

Regarding this clone: Other nucleotide sequences in the sample specify the same CDR3. The chain uses TRBV9 and TRBJ2-1; D is unclear. This CDR3 contains 14 residues. CDR1 and CDR2 from the germline V gene are SGDLS and YYNGEE. Deletions cut 0 bases from V and 0 bases from J, with 4 bases between. CDR3: CASSVGSSYNEQFF. CDR3 DNA: TGTGCCAGCAGCGTAGGCAGCTCCTACAATGAGCAGTTCTTC.

The chain has TRBV6-6 and TRBJ1-4, with no clear D. Germline-derived CDR1 and CDR2 are MNHNY and SVGAGI (reference sequence). This CDR3 is 13 amino acids long. Trimming took 7 bases from V and 10 from J, leaving 16 bases between them. In nucleotides, the CDR3 is TGTGCCAGCACCCCGGTCGGGCGGGGAAAACTGTTTTTT. Its protein product is CASTPVGRGKLFF.

The chain combines TRBV6-4 with TRBJ2-5, with 12 positions matching TRBD2. Germline lookup yields CDR1 MRHNA and CDR2 SNTAGT. V was pared by 0 bases and J by 3 bases, with 8 bases of the junction left unmatched. This CDR3 is 18 amino acids long. The CDR3 spells CASSDSLMTSGREETQYF. Here the CDR3 DNA reads TGTGCCAGCAGTGACTCGCTTATGACTAGCGGGAGAGAAGAGACCCAGTACTTC.

The chain has TRBV7-2 and TRBJ1-2; 7 bases align to TRBD1. From germline, CDR1 is SGHTA and CDR2 FQGNSA. CDR3 length: 17 residues. With V trimmed by 4 bases and J by 5 bases, 16 bases remained unmatched. DNA of the CDR3: TGTGCCAGCAGCTCCTCCCCCCCCCGGGACAGAGATTATGGCTACACCTTC. Its translation: CASSSSPPRDRDYGYTF. The variable domain in full, completed from reference TRBV7-2 and TRBJ1-2, reads GAGVSQSPSNKVTEKGKDVELRCDPISGHTALYWYRQSLGQGLEFLIYFQGNSAPDKSGLPSDRFSAERTGGSVSTLTIQRTQQEDSAVYLCASSSSPPRDRDYGYTFGSGTRLTVV.

This clone was picked up a small number of times. The J gene is TRBJ1-1, the V gene TRBV19; D gene unclear. V lost 3 bases to trimming and J lost 0 bases, with 8 bases between them. The CDR3 consists of 14 residues. Germline lookup yields CDR1 LNHDA and CDR2 SQIVND (reference sequence). CDR3 region: CASSMTNLNTEAFF. As DNA, the CDR3 is TGTGCCAGTAGTATGACAAATCTGAACACTGAAGCTTTCTTT.

The chain combines TRBV28 with TRBJ2-7; D remains ambiguous. Trimming took 7 bases from V and 2 from J, leaving 15 bases between them. This CDR3 is 14 amino acids long. CDR1 and CDR2 from the germline V gene are MDHEN and SYDVKM. In nucleotides, the CDR3 is TGTGCCAGCATCCATCGCGCCGCCACCTACGAGCAGTACTTC. Protein: CASIHRAATYEQYF.